This TCR beta chain appears in the sequencing data of a study of blood T cells in healthy people across ages. General study points: Unsorted PBMCs prevented conclusive naive versus antigen-experienced comparison.

Primed by a sample-barcoded 5' primer and a J-beta primer mix, a second PCR proceeded for roughly 6 to 12 cycles. From the 5' RACE reads, TCRdb called clonotypes with MiXCR, one entry per CDR3 protein. This table holds about 970,000 distinct CDR3 sequences, roughly 51% found once. This clonotype was found a few times. Antigen specificity is unknown. Per germline, CDR1 LGHNA and CDR2 YNFKEQ. The CDR3 contains 15 residues. V shed 4 bases and J shed 2 bases, with 15 bases lying between them. What was sequenced was blood. J is TRBJ2-7 and V is TRBV4-2; D is perhaps TRBD1 or TRBD2 (5 bases each). This TCR came from a woman aged 60-75 years in good health. CDR3 loop: CASSLAWDGAYEQYF. CDR3 in DNA: TGTGCCAGCAGCCTCGCCTGGGACGGAGCCTACGAGCAGTACTTC.